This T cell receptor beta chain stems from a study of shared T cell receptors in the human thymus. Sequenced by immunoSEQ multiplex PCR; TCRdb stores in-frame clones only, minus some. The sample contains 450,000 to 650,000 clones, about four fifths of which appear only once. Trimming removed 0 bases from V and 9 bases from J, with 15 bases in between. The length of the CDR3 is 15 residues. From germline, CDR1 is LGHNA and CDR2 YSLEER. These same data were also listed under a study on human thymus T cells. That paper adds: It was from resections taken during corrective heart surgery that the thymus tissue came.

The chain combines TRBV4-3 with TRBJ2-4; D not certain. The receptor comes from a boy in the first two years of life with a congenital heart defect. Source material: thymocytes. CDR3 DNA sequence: TGCGCCAGCAGCCAAGATCATCCCCCATCGGGCATTCAGTACTTC. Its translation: CASSQDHPPSGIQYF.